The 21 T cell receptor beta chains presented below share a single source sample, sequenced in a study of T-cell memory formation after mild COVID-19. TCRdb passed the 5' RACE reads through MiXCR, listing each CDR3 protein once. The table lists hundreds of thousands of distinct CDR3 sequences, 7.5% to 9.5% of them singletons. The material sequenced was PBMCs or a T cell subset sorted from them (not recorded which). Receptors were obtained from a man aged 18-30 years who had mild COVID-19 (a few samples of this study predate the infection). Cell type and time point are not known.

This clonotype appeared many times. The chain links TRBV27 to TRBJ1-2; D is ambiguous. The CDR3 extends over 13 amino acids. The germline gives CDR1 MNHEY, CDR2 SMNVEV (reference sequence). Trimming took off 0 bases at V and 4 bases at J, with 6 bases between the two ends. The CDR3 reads CASSLSPSYGYTF. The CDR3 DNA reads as TGTGCCAGCAGTTTATCACCCAGCTATGGCTACACCTTC.

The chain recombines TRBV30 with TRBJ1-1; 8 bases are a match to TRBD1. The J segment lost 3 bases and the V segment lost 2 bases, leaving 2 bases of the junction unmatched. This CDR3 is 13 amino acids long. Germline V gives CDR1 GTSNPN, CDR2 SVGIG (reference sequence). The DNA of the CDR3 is TGTGCCTGGAGTCGGACAGGGTACACTGAAGCTTTCTTT. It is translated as CAWSRTGYTEAFF.

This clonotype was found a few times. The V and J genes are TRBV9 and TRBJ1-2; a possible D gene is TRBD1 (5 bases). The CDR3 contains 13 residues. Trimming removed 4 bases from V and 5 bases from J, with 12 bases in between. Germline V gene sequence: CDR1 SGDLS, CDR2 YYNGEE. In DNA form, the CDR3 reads TGTGCCAGCAGCCCCCGAGGGGAGTATGGCTACACCTTC. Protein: CASSPRGEYGYTF. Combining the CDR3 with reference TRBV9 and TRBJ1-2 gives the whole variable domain DSGVTQTPKHLITATGQRVTLRCSPRSGDLSVYWYQQSLDQGLQFLIQYYNGEERAKGNILERFSAQQFPDLHSELNLSSLELGDSALYFCASSPRGEYGYTFGSGTRLTVV.

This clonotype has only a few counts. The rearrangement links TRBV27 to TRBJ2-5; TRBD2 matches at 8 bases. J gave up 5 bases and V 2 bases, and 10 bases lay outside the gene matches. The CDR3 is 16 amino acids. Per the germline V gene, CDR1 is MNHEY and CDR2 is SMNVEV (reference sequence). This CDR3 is CASSLVGGGLSETQYF. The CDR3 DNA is TGTGCCAGCAGTTTAGTCGGGGGGGGCCTATCGGAGACCCAGTACTTC.

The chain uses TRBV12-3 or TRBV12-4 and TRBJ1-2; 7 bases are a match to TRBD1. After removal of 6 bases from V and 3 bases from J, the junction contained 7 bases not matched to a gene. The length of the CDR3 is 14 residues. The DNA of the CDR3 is TGTGCCAGCAGCCCACAGGGGAACGACTATGGCTACACCTTC. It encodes CASSPQGNDYGYTF.

CDR3 sequence reads: CASSLIGVNEQFF. CDR3 in DNA: TGTGCCAGCAGCTTGATAGGGGTAAATGAGCAGTTCTTC. The chain employs TRBV7-2 and TRBJ2-1, with a possible D match to TRBD1 (5 bases). Trimming removed 3 bases from V and 7 bases from J, with 10 bases in between. This CDR3 contains 13 residues. Germline V gene lookup returns CDR1 SGHTA and CDR2 FQGNSA.

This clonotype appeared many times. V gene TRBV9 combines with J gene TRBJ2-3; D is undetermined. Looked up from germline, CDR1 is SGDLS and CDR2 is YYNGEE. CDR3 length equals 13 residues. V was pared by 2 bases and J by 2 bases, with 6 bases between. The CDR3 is CASSVGFTDTQYF. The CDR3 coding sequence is TGTGCCAGCAGCGTTGGGTTCACAGATACGCAGTATTTT.

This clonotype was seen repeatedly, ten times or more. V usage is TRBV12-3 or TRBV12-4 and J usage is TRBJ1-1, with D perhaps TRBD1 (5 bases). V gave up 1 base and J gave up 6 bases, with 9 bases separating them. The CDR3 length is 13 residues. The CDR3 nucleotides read TGTGCCAGCAGTTTAGGGGGCTTTGCTGAAGCTTTCTTT. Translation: CASSLGGFAEAFF.

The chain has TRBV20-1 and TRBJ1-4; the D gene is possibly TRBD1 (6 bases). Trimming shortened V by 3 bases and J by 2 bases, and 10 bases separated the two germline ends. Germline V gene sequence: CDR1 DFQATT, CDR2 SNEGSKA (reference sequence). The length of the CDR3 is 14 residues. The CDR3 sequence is CSASRDTTNEKLFF. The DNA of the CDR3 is TGCAGTGCTAGCCGGGACACCACTAATGAAAAACTGTTTTTT.

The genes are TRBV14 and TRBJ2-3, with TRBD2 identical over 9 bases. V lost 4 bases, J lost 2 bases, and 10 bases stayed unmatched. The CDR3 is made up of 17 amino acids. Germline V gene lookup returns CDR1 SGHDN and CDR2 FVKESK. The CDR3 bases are TGTGCCAGCAGCCGACGGGTAGCGGGGGCTCTCACAGATACGCAGTATTTT. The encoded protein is CASSRRVAGALTDTQYF.

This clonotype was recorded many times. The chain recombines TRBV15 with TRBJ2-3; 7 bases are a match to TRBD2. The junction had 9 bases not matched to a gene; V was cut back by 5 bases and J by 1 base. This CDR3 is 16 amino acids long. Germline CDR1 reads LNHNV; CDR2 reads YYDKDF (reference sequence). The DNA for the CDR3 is TGTGCCACCAGCGCGAGAACGGGGAGGGGCACAGATACGCAGTATTTT. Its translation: CATSARTGRGTDTQYF.

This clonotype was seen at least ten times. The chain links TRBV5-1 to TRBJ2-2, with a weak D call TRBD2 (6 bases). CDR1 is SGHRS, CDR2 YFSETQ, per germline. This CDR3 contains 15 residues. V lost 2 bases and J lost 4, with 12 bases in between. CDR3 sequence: CASSLRLVRTGELFF. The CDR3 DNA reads TGCGCCAGCAGCTTAAGACTAGTACGCACCGGGGAGCTGTTTTTT.

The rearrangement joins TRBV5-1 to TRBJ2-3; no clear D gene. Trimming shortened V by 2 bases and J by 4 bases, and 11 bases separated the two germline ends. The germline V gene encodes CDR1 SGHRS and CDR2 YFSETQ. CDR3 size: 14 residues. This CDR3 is CASSFTGRPDTQYF. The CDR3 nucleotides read TGCGCCAGCAGCTTCACTGGGCGTCCAGATACGCAGTATTTT.

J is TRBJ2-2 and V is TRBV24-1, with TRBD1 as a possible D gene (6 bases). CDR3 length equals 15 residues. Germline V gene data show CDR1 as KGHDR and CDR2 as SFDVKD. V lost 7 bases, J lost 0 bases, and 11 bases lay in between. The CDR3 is CATRETGSNTGELFF. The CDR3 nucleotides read TGTGCCACCAGGGAGACAGGTTCGAACACCGGGGAGCTGTTTTTT.

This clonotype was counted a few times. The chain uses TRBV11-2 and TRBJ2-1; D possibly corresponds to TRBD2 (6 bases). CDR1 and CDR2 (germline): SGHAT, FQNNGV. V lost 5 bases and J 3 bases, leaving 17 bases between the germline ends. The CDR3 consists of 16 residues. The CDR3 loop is CASSPGRDGNYNEQFF. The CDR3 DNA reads TGTGCCAGCAGCCCCGGGCGGGACGGTAACTACAATGAGCAGTTCTTC.

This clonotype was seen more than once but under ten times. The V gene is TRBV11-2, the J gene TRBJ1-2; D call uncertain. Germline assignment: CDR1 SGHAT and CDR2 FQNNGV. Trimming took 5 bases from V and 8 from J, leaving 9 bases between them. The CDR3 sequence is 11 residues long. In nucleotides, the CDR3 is TGTGCCAGCAGCCCCGGAGAGGGCTACACCTTC. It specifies CASSPGEGYTF.

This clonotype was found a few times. In nucleotides, the CDR3 is TGCAGTGTTCAGCAGGGGGTAGCCTACGAGCAGTACGTC. This encodes CSVQQGVAYEQYV. The genes are TRBV20-1 and TRBJ2-7; 7 bases match TRBD1. The CDR3 totals 13 residues. V dropped 7 bases and J dropped 2; count of bases not matched to a gene: 8. Germline loops: CDR1 DFQATT, CDR2 SNEGSKA (reference sequence).

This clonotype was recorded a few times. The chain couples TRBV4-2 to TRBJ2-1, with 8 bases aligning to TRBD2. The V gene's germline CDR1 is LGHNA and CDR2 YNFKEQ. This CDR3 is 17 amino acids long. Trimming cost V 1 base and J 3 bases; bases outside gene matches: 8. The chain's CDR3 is CASSQGPEAGDYNEQFF. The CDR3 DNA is TGTGCCAGCAGCCAAGGGCCCGAAGCGGGGGACTACAATGAGCAGTTCTTC.

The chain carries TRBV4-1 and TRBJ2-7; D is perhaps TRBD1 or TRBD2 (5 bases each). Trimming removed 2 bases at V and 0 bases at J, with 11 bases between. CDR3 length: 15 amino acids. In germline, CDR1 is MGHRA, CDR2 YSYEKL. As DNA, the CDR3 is TGCGCCAGCAGCCAATCGGGACGGCTCTCCTACGAGCAGTACTTC. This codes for CASSQSGRLSYEQYF.

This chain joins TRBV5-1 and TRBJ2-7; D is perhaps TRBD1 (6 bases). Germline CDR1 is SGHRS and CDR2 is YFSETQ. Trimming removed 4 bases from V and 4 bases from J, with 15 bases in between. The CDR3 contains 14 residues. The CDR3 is CASSREAGDYEQYF. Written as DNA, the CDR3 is TGCGCCAGCAGCCGAGAGGCAGGGGATTACGAGCAGTACTTC.

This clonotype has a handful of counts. As DNA, the CDR3 is TGTGCCATCAGTGAGTGGGGGAGCACCGGGGAGCTGTTTTTT. Its protein is CAISEWGSTGELFF. This chain uses TRBV10-3 with TRBJ2-2; D possibly matches TRBD1 or TRBD2 (5 bases each). V dropped 1 base and J dropped 4 bases, with 7 bases sitting between them. The germline V gene has CDR1 ENHRY and CDR2 SYGVKD. The CDR3 length is 14 residues.